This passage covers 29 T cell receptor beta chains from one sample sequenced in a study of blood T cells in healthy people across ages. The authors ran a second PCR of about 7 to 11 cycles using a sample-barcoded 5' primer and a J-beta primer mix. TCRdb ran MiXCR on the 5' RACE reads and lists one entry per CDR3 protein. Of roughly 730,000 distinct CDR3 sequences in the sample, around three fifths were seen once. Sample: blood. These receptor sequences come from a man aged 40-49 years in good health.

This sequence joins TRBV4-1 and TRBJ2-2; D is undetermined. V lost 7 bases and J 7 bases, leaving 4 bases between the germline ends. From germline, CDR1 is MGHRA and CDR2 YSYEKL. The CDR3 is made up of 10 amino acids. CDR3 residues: CASMGGELFF. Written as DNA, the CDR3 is TGCGCCAGCATGGGCGGGGAGCTGTTTTTT.

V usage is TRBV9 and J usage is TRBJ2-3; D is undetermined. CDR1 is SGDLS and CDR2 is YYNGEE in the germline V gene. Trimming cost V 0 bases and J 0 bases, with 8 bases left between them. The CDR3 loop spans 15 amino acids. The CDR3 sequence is CASSVEESSTDTQYF. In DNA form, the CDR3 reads TGTGCCAGCAGCGTAGAGGAGAGTAGCACAGATACGCAGTATTTT.

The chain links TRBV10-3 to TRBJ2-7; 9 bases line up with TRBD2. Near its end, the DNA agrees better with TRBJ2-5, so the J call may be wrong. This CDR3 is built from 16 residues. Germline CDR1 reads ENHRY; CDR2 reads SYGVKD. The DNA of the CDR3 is TGTGCCATCAGTGAGGTGTTAGCGGGGGTTCAAGAGACCCAGTACTTC. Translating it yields CAISEVLAGVQETQYF.

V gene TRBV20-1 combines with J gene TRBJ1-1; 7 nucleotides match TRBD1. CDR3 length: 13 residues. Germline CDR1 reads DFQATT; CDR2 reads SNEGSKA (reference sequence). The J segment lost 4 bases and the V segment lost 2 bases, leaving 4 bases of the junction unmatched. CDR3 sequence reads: CSARRQGGTEAFF. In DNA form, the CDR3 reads TGCAGTGCTAGACGACAGGGAGGCACTGAAGCTTTCTTT.

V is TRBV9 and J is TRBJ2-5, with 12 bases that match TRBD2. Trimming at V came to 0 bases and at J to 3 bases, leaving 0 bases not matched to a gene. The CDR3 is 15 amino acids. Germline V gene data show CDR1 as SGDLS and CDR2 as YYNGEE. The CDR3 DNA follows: TGTGCCAGCAGCGTAGGGACTAGCGGGGAAGAGACCCAGTACTTC. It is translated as CASSVGTSGEETQYF.

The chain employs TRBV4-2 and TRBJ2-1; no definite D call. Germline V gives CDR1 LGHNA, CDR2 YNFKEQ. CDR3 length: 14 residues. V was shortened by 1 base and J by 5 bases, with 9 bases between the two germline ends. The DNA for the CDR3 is TGTGCCAGCAGCCAAGTATATCGGAACAATGAGCAGTTCTTC. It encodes CASSQVYRNNEQFF.

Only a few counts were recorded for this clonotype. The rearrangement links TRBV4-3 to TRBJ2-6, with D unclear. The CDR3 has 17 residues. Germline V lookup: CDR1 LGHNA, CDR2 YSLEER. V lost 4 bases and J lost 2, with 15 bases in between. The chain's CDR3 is CASSPPELGTGANVLTF. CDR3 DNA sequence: TGCGCCAGCAGCCCGCCGGAGTTGGGAACTGGGGCCAACGTCCTGACTTTC.

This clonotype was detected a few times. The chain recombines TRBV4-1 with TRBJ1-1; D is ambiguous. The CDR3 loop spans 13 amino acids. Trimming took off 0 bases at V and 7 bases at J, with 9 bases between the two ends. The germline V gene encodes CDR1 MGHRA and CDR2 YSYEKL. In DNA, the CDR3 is TGCGCCAGCAGCCAAGATCCAGGTGTTGAAGCTTTCTTT. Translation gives CASSQDPGVEAFF.

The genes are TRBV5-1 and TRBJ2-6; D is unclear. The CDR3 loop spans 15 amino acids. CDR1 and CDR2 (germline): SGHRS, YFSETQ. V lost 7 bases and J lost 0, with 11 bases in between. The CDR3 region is CASQAFSSGANVLTF. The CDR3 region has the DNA TGCGCCAGCCAAGCTTTTTCCTCTGGGGCCAACGTCCTGACTTTC.

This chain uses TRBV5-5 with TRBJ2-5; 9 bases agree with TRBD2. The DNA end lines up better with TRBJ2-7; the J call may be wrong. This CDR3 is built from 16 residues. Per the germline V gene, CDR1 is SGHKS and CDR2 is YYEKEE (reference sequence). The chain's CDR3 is CASSLGPREGLDEQYF. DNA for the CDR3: TGTGCCAGCAGCTTGGGTCCGCGGGAGGGCCTCGACGAGCAGTACTTC.

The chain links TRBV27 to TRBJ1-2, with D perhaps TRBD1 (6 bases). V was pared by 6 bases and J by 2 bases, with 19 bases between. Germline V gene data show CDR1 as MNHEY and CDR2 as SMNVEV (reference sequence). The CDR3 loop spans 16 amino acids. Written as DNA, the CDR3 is TGTGCCAGCAGCCTTGCGGGCGGGGGCAGGAACTATGGCTACACCTTC. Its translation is CASSLAGGGRNYGYTF.

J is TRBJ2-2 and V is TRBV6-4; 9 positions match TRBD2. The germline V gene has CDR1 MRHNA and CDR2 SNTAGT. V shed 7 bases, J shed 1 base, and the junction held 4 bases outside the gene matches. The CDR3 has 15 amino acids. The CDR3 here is CASKRLAENTGELFF. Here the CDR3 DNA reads TGTGCCAGCAAAAGACTAGCGGAGAACACCGGGGAGCTGTTTTTT.

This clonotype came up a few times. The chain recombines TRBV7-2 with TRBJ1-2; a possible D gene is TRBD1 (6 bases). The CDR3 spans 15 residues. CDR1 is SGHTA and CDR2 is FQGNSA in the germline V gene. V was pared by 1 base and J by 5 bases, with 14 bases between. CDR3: CASSLVGTSSYGYTF. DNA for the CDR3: TGTGCCAGCAGCTTAGTAGGGACAAGCTCTTATGGCTACACCTTC. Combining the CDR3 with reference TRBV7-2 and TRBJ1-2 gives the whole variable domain GAGVSQSPSNKVTEKGKDVELRCDPISGHTALYWYRQSLGQGLEFLIYFQGNSAPDKSGLPSDRFSAERTGGSVSTLTIQRTQQEDSAVYLCASSLVGTSSYGYTFGSGTRLTVV.

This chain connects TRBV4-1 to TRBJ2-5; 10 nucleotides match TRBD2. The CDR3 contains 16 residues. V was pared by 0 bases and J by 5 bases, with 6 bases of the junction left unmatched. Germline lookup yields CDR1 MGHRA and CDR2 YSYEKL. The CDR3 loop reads CASSQDSSGSYETQYF. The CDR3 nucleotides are TGCGCCAGCAGCCAAGATTCTAGCGGGAGTTATGAGACCCAGTACTTC.

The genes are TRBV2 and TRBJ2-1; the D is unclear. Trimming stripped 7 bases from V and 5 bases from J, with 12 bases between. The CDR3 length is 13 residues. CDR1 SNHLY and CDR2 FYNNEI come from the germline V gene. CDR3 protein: CASKADLNNEQFF. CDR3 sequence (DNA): TGTGCCAGCAAGGCAGACTTGAACAATGAGCAGTTCTTC.

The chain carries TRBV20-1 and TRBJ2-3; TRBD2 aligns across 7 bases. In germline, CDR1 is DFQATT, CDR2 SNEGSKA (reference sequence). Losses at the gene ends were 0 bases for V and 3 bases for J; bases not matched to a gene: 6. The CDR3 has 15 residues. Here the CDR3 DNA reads TGCAGTGCTAGAGATGATTTGGGGGGGACAGATACGCAGTATTTT. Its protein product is CSARDDLGGTDTQYF.

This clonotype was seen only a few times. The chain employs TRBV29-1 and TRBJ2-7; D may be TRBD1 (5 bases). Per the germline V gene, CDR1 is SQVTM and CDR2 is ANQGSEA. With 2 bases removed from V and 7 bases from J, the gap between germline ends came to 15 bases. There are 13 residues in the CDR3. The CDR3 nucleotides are TGCAGCGTTGAAAAACAGGTTAGAAATGAGCAGTACTTC. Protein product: CSVEKQVRNEQYF.

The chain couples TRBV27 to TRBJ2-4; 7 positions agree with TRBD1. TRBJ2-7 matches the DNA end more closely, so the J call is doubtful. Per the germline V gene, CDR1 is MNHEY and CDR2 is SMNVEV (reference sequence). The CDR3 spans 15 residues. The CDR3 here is CASSYGPGQIYEQYF. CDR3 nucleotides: TGTGCCAGCAGTTACGGTCCGGGACAGATCTACGAGCAGTACTTC.

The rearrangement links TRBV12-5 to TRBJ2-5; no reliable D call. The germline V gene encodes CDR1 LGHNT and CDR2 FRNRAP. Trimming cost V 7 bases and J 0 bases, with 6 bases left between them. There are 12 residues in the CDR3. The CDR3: CASARDQETQYF. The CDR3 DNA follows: TGTGCTAGTGCCCGTGACCAAGAGACCCAGTACTTC.

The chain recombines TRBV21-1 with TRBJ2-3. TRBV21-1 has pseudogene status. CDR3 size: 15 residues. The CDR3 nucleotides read TGTGCCAGCAGCAAACGGGTCGCACGCACAGATACGCAGTATTTT. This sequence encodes CASSKRVARTDTQYF.

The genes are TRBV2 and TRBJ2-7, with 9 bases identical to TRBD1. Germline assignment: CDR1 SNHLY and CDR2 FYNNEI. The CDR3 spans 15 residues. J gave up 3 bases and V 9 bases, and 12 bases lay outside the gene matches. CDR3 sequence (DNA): TGTGCCAGTGCTAAGGAACAGGGGGCCCACTACGAGCAGTACTTC. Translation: CASAKEQGAHYEQYF.

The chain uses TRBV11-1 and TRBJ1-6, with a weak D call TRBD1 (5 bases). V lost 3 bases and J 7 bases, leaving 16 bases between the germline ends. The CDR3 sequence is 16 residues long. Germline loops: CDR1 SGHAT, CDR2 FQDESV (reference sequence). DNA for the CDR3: TGTGCCAGCAGCTTCTCATCCGGGACTCGAAATTCACCCCTCCACTTT. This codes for CASSFSSGTRNSPLHF.

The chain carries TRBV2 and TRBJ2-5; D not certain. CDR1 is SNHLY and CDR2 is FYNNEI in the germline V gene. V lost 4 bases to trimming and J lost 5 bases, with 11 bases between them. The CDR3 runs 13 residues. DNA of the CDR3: TGTGCCAGCAGTGGGGGAACAATTGAGACCCAGTACTTC. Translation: CASSGGTIETQYF.

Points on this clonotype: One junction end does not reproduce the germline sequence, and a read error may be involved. CDR3 bases: TGTGCCGGCAGCAGTGGGGGGTTCCTGGCCGGCTACACCTTC. As protein: CAGSSGGFLAGYTF. The chain is built from TRBV12-3 or TRBV12-4 and TRBJ1-2, with D perhaps TRBD1 (5 bases). CDR3 size: 14 residues.

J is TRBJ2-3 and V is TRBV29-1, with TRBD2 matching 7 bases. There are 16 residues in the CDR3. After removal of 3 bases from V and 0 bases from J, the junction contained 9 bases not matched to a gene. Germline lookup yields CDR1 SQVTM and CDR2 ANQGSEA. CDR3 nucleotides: TGCAGCGTTGAGGGGGGGTCCTCGGACAGCACAGATACGCAGTATTTT. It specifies CSVEGGSSDSTDTQYF.

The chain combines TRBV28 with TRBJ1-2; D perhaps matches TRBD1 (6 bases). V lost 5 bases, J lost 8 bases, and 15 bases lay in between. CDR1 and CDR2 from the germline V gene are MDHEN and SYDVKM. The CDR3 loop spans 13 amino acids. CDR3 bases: TGTGCCAGCAGTCCCGGGGGGGCCCTCGGCTACACCTTC. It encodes CASSPGGALGYTF.

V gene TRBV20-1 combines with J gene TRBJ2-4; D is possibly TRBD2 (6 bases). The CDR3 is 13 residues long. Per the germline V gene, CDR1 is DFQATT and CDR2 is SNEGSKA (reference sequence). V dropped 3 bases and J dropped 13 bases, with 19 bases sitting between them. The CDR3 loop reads CSASWGRNSEQYF. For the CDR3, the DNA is TGCAGTGCTAGTTGGGGGAGGAACTCGGAGCAGTACTTC.

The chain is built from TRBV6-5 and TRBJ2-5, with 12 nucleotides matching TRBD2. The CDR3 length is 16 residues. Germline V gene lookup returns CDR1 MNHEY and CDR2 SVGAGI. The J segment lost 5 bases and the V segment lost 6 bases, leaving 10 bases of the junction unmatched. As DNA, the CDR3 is TGTGCCAGCAGCTCACGACTAGCGGGAGTTATGGAGACCCAGTACTTC. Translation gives CASSSRLAGVMETQYF.

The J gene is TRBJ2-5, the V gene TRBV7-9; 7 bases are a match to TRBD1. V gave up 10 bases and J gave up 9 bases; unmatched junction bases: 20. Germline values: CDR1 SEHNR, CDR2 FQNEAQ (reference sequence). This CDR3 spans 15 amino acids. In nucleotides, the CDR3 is TGTGCCACCTCAAGGGGCCGGGACAGTCCATGGGCCCAGTACTTC. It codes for CATSRGRDSPWAQYF.